Here is one T cell receptor beta chain with its context. The antigen remains undetermined. The TCR beta cDNA libraries contained unique molecular identifiers. T cells, about 0.9 to 11 million of them, yielded around 460,000 cDNA molecules. Each CDR3 protein is one row after TCRdb ran MiXCR on the PCR reads. The table lists approximately 730,000 distinct CDR3 sequences, around 45% of them singletons, with 4.9% in the top ten. These data come from a study of post-analysis software for immune sequencing data. On the study more broadly: Patients with relapsing-remitting, secondary progressive and progressive-relapsing multiple sclerosis courses were all represented.

The CDR3 totals 14 residues. Trimming cost V 5 bases and J 1 base, with 11 bases left between them. Germline V gives CDR1 SEHNR, CDR2 FQNEAQ (reference sequence). General study points: With TRBV5-6, TRBV5-1 and TRBV20-1 included, about five TRBV segments were more frequent in patients than in controls. Under F measure analysis, samples from one preparation batch co-clustered strongly.

The sequencing sample was made of blood. The TCR originated in a girl aged 5-17 years with multiple sclerosis. This chain connects TRBV7-9 to TRBJ1-2; possible D gene TRBD1, 6 bases. CDR3 residues: CASSPRTVNYGYTF. CDR3 bases: TGTGCCAGCAGCCCCCGGACAGTTAACTATGGCTACACCTTC.